These 2 T cell receptor beta chains share one sample of origin, sequenced in a study of blood T cell repertoires in COVID-19. Repertoires were generated with immunoSEQ multiplex PCR, while TCRdb's copy carries only in-frame clones and drops some. The repertoire consists of some 430,000 clones, with 90% occurring once and the leading ten covering 0.6%. Sequencing used PBMCs or T cells enriched from blood (not recorded which). The source of these receptors is a man aged 18-30 years who had recovered from COVID-19.

The V call is TRBV10-1, the J call TRBJ2-1; TRBD2 agrees at 13 bases. Per germline, CDR1 WNHNN and CDR2 SYGVQD (reference sequence). The J segment lost 8 bases and the V segment lost 0 bases, leaving 7 bases of the junction unmatched. This CDR3 spans 17 amino acids. DNA of the CDR3: TGCGCCAGCAGTGAGTCTGGACTAGCGGGGGCGAGGGATGAGCAGTTCTTC. This translates into CASSESGLAGARDEQFF.

The genes are TRBV27 and TRBJ2-3; unclear D gene. Germline V gene lookup returns CDR1 MNHEY and CDR2 SMNVEV (reference sequence). This CDR3 region has 14 residues. Trimming stripped 3 bases from V and 1 base from J, with 8 bases between. The DNA for the CDR3 is TGTGCCAGCAGTTTTACCGGAGGCACAGATACGCAGTATTTT. Encoded protein: CASSFTGGTDTQYF.